The following is a TCR beta chain sequence with its context. These data are taken from a study of blood T cell repertoires in COVID-19. The wider study: The United States, Italy and Spain provided the acute and convalescent COVID-19 samples. T cells, B-cell-depleted T cells, or PBMCs provided the cDNA or gDNA that served as material.

Patients in Seattle were enrolled during active infection, then followed longitudinally. Per the original methods: Estimated nucleated cell counts came from reference gene primer amplification. The protocol was immunoSEQ multiplex PCR, while the TCRdb copy is restricted to in-frame clones and leaves out a portion. Clone size and the V and J calls come from that table; the DNA yielded D and trimming. The sample shows 120,000 to 150,000 clones, about 88% of them seen only once. The sequencing sample was made of peripheral blood. The source of this sequence is a human donor with COVID-19, enrolled during active disease. The donor label of this sample is uncertain.

The DNA for the CDR3 is TGTGCCAGCAGCCCCCCCAGCCCGCGGAGCTCCTACAATGAGCAGTTCTTC. Translating it yields CASSPPSPRSSYNEQFF. The V call is TRBV9, the J call TRBJ2-1, with D hard to call. CDR1 and CDR2 from the germline V gene are SGDLS and YYNGEE. V was trimmed by 4 bases and J by 0 bases, leaving 17 bases between them. The CDR3 sequence is 17 residues long.